This T cell receptor (beta chain) is drawn from a study of Ad26.COV2.S vaccination and SARS-CoV-2 variants. Study-wide background: A participant enrolled in the COV1001 Ad26.COV2.S trial arm provided the sample. By the intramuscular route, Ad26.COV2.S was given once, or twice 56 days apart.

Sequencing used immunoSEQ multiplex PCR; TCRdb keeps in-frame clones, though not all of them. The table records roughly 300,000 clones, about 88% of them present only once. Documented treatment: roughly 18 received Ad26.COV2.S at low or high dose, single or two shots; several received placebo; per-sample allocation not given. Day 63 after the first injection of vaccine or placebo was the sampling time. From germline, CDR1 is LGHNA and CDR2 YSLEER. V trimming: 3 bases; J trimming: 0 bases; junction bases outside the gene matches: 8. The CDR3 is 17 amino acids. Study results and limitations: Spike-specific TCR breadth was greater after Ad26.COV2.S than placebo.

About this clone itself: Its antigen is currently unknown.

This TCR derives from a person between 18 and 65 years old who received the Ad26.COV2.S COVID-19 vaccine or a placebo. Source: peripheral blood, taken in a trial of Ad26.COV2.S vaccine versus placebo. The genes are TRBV4-3 and TRBJ2-1; 7 bases are shared with TRBD2. The CDR3 sequence is CASSQTSHRSSYNEQFF. In DNA form, the CDR3 reads TGCGCCAGCAGCCAGACTAGCCACCGTAGCTCCTACAATGAGCAGTTCTTC.